Below are 12 T cell receptor beta chains sequenced from a single sample in a study of shared clonotypes between healthy human individuals (dated by TCRdb to the early 2020s). Libraries were prepared through the immunoSEQ multiplex PCR assay. TCRdb provides this immuneACCESS table in a form limited to in-frame rearrangements. Some clones are lacking; in checked studies, under half of them reflect an unresolved V gene, and why the rest are absent is not known. Across this sample there are 1,500,000 or so clones, with 98% seen only once. The top ten clonotypes cover approximately 0.4% of the sample. The sequencing input was naive CD4+ T cells sorted from blood. The label giving this sample's cell subset or site can be read as: CD45RA+ positively selected. Receptors originate from a man aged 25 to 40 in good health.

V gene TRBV2 combines with J gene TRBJ2-3; D might be TRBD1 or TRBD2, each matching 5 bases. With 10 bases removed from V and 3 bases from J, the gap between germline ends came to 11 bases. CDR3 length: 12 residues. Germline V lookup: CDR1 SNHLY, CDR2 FYNNEI. The CDR3 sequence: CAISGPTDTQYF. Here the CDR3 DNA reads TGTGCCATTTCGGGACCTACAGATACGCAGTATTTT.

The gene calls are TRBV6-1 and TRBJ2-7; the D is unclear. The CDR3 loop spans 13 amino acids. Germline V CDR1 and CDR2: MNHNS, SASEGT. V was pared by 2 bases and J by 4 bases, with 9 bases between. The CDR3, as DNA: TGTGCCAGCAGTGAACGAACGGATTACGAGCAGTACTTC. This encodes CASSERTDYEQYF.

The count of this clone is one. The chain joins TRBV28 to TRBJ1-5, with D hard to call. CDR1 is MDHEN and CDR2 is SYDVKM in the germline V gene. This CDR3 has 15 residues. Trimming removed 4 bases from V and 0 bases from J, with 10 bases in between. The CDR3 spells CASSSKLISNQPQHF. The CDR3, as DNA: TGTGCCAGCAGTTCCAAGTTAATTAGCAATCAGCCCCAGCATTTT.

The genes are TRBV6-6 and TRBJ2-1; weak D call: TRBD1 (6 bases). This CDR3 is 16 amino acids long. V lost 6 bases, J lost 3 bases, and 18 bases lay in between. Germline CDR1 is MNHNY and CDR2 is SVGAGI (reference sequence). CDR3 nucleotides: TGTGCCAGCAGCGGATTCAGGGGTAAGAACTACAATGAGCAGTTCTTC. This translates into CASSGFRGKNYNEQFF.

About this clone: This same CDR3 is encoded by further DNA sequences in the sample. The rearrangement joins TRBV5-1 to TRBJ2-2; 7 nucleotides line up with TRBD1. Unmatched junction bases numbered 0, after V lost 0 bases and J lost 4 bases. The V gene's germline CDR1 is SGHRS and CDR2 YFSETQ. This CDR3 is built from 14 residues. The CDR3 bases are TGCGCCAGCAGCTTGGCAGGGGGCACCGGGGAGCTGTTTTTT. Protein: CASSLAGGTGELFF.

This clone was counted once. The chain is built from TRBV23-1 and TRBJ2-7, with D perhaps TRBD1 or TRBD2 (5 bases each). TRBV23-1 is classed as an ORF, of uncertain function. The CDR3 length is 16 residues. Trimming removed 2 bases at V and 2 bases at J, with 16 bases between. CDR3 sequence: CASSQRDGRDPYEQYF. DNA for the CDR3: TGCGCCAGCAGTCAACGGGACGGTCGGGACCCCTACGAGCAGTACTTC.

The chain carries TRBV29-1 and TRBJ1-1; 8 bases map to TRBD1. Germline-derived CDR1 and CDR2 are SQVTM and ANQGSEA. The CDR3 extends over 12 amino acids. V lost 4 bases, J lost 7 bases, and 5 bases stayed unmatched. This CDR3 reads CSVATGGSEAFF. The CDR3 bases are TGCAGCGTTGCCACAGGGGGGAGTGAAGCTTTCTTT.

This clone was seen once. The CDR3 sequence is CATSRGGTGRGYEQYF. DNA of the CDR3: TGTGCCACCAGCAGAGGTGGGACAGGGAGAGGGTACGAGCAGTACTTC. This chain links TRBV15 with TRBJ2-7; TRBD1 agrees at 9 bases. Germline loops: CDR1 LNHNV, CDR2 YYDKDF (reference sequence). V lost 1 base to trimming and J lost 4 bases; unmatched junction nucleotides: 8. The CDR3 covers 16 residues.

The chain uses TRBV5-5 and TRBJ2-2; TRBD1 matches at 11 bases. The ends lost 3 bases at V and 2 bases at J; junction bases unmatched: 3. Germline CDR1 reads SGHKS; CDR2 reads YYEKEE (reference sequence). This CDR3 spans 16 amino acids. CDR3 sequence: CASSSGTGGNTGELFF. CDR3 sequence (DNA): TGTGCCAGCAGCTCTGGGACAGGGGGAAACACCGGGGAGCTGTTTTTT.

Regarding this clone: The sample has other DNA sequences that encode this CDR3 too. The chain couples TRBV5-4 to TRBJ1-1, with TRBD1 as a possible D gene (5 bases). The CDR3 covers 13 residues. Germline CDR1 reads SGHNT; CDR2 reads YYREEE (reference sequence). Trimming took off 4 bases at V and 4 bases at J, with 11 bases between the two ends. Written as DNA, the CDR3 is TGTGCCAGCAGCCCGCCGGGGGGCACTGAAGCTTTCTTT. This codes for CASSPPGGTEAFF.

V and J are TRBV5-6 and TRBJ2-1; possible D gene TRBD2, 5 bases. The CDR3 runs to 15 residues. The germline V gene has CDR1 SGHDT and CDR2 YYEEEE. Between the trimmed V and J ends, which lost 1 base and 3 bases, there was a span of 11 bases. The CDR3 DNA follows: TGTGCCAGCAGCTTGCGGAGGACCCTCTACAATGAGCAGTTCTTC. Translation gives CASSLRRTLYNEQFF.

This chain links TRBV7-9 with TRBJ2-3; D remains unclear. V was clipped by 2 bases and J by 6 bases, with 12 bases between them. The CDR3 consists of 14 residues. Germline V gene lookup returns CDR1 SEHNR and CDR2 FQNEAQ (reference sequence). In nucleotides, the CDR3 is TGTGCCAGCAGCTTAAGATTCATGGACGATACGCAGTATTTT. Encoded protein: CASSLRFMDDTQYF. The whole variable domain, remainder taken from reference TRBV7-9 and TRBJ2-3, is DTGVSQNPRHKITKRGQNVTFRCDPISEHNRLYWYRQTLGQGPEFLTYFQNEAQLEKSRLLSDRFSAERPKGSFSTLEIQRTEQGDSAMYLCASSLRFMDDTQYFGPGTRLTVL.